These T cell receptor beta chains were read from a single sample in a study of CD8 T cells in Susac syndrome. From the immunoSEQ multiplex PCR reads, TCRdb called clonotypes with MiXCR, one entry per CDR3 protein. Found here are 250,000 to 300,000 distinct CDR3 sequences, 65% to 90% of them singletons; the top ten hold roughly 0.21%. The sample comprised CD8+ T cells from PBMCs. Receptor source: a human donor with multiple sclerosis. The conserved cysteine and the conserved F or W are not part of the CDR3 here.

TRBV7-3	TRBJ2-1	ASWGLGLDEQF
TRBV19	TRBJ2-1	ASSIVPSQGNEQF
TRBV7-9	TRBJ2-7	ASSLPLALRGRDEQY
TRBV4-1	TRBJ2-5	ASSSPTTFLY
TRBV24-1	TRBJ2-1	ATSPGAGSHNEQF
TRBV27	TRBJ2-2	ASSLRFNTGELF
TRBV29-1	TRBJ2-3	SVEDPSEISTDTQY
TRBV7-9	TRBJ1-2	ASSSGTIYGYT
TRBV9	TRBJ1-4	ASSVEEGSVANEKLF
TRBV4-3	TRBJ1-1	ASSQGAGKYTEAF